This T cell receptor beta chain was identified during a study of blood T cell repertoires in COVID-19. Per the original data handling: Nucleated cell number was recorded as an estimate derived from reference gene primer amplification. Clones were read by immunoSEQ multiplex PCR, and TCRdb kept only the in-frame ones, dropping some. V and J calls and clone size are as listed in that table; D and trimming were resolved from the DNA. The sample holds 25,000 to 30,000 clones; about 87% are singletons and the top ten take 2.5% to 3%. Germline assignment: CDR1 SGHTA and CDR2 FQGNSA. The CDR3 length is 19 residues. The V gene end was trimmed by 6 bases and the J gene end by 2 bases; junction bases not matched to a gene: 20.

The clonotype originates from a human donor in a cohort sampled during active COVID-19. The sample taken for sequencing was peripheral blood. The chain couples TRBV7-2 to TRBJ2-3, with 7 nucleotides matching TRBD2. The chain's CDR3 is CASSPSSSGASGVTDTQYF. The CDR3 DNA is TGTGCCAGCAGTCCCTCGTCATCCGGCGCTAGCGGAGTCACAGATACGCAGTATTTT.